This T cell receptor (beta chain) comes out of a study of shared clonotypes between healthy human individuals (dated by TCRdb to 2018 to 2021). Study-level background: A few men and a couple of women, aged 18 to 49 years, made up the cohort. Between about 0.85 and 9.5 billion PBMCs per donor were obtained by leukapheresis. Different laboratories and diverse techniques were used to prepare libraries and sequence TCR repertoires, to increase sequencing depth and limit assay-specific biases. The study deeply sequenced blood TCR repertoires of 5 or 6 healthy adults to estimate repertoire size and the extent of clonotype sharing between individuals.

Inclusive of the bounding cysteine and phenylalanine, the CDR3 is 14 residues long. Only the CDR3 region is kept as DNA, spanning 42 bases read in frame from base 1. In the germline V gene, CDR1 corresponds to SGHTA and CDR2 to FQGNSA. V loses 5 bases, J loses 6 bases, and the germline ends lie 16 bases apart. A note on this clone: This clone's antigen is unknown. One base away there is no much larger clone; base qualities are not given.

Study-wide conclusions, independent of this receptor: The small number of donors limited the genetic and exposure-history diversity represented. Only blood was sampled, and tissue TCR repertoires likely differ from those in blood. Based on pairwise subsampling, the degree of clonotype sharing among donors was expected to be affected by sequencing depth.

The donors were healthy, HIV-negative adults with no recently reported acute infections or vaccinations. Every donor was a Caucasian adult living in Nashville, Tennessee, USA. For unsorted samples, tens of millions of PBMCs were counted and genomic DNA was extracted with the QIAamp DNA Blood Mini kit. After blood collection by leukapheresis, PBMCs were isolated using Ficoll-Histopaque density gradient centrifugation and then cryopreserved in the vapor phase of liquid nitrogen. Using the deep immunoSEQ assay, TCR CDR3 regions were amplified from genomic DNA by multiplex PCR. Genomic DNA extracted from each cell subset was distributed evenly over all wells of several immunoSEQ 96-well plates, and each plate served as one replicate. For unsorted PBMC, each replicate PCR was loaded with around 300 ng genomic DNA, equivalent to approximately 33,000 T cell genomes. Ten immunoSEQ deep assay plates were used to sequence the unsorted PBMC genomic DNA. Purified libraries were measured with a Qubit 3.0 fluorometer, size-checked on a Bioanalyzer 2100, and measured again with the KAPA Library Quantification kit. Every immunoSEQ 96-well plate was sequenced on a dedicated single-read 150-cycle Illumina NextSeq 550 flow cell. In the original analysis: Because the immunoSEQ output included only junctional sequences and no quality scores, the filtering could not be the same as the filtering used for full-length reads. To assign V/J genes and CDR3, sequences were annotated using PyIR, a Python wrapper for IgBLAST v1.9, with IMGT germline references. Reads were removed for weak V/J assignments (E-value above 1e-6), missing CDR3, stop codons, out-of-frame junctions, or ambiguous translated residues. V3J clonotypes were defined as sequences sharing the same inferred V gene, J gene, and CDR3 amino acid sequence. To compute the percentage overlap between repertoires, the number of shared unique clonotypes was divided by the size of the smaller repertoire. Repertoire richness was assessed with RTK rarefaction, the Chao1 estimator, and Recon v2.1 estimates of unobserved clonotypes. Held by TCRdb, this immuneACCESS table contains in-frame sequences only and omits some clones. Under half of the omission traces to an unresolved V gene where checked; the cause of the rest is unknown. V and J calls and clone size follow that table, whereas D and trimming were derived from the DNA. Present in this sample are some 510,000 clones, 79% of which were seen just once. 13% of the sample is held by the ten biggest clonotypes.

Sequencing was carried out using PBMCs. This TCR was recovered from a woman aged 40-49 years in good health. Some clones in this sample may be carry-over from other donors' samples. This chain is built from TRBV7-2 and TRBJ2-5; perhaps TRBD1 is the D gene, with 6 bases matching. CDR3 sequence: CASSLSGASQTQYF. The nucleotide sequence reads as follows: TGTGCCAGCAGCCTATCAGGGGCGAGCCAGACCCAGTACTTC.